This is a list of T cell receptor beta chains from one sample in a study of cytomegalovirus exposure and HLA in healthy donors. The method was immunoSEQ multiplex PCR; TCRdb's version includes in-frame clones alone and lacks a portion of them. The table has fewer than 100,000 clones, roughly 76% seen once. Source material: PBMCs. The receptors were gathered from a man aged 35 to 55 in good health and CMV-seronegative. The CDR3 runs from the conserved cysteine through the conserved F or W. Each record gives: CDR3 DNA, CDR3 protein, J gene, V gene, clone size, D gene. A D gene is named only where the DNA matches it firmly. Some rows mark clone size as missing; the rest say once, few, many or name a class of expanded clone.

cdr3_nt: TGTGCCAGCAACACAGGGGCCTATGAAAAACTGTTTTTT; cdr3_aa: CASNTGAYEKLFF; j_call: TRBJ1-4; v_call: TRBV28; clone_size: few; d_call: TRBD1
cdr3_nt: TGTGCCAGCAGCCTTCATGGGGGAGGAGGGACTGAAGCTTTCTTT; cdr3_aa: CASSLHGGGGTEAFF; j_call: TRBJ1-1; v_call: TRBV14; clone_size: NA; d_call: NA
cdr3_nt: TGTGCCAGCAGGCAGGGAAGCGCTTCACCCCTCCACTTT; cdr3_aa: CASRQGSASPLHF; j_call: TRBJ1-6; v_call: TRBV2; clone_size: NA; d_call: NA
cdr3_nt: TGTGCCTGGATCGGGGACTATAATGAGCAGTTCTTC; cdr3_aa: CAWIGDYNEQFF; j_call: TRBJ2-1; v_call: TRBV30; clone_size: NA; d_call: TRBD2
cdr3_nt: TGTGCCAGCAGCTTTAGCGGGATTGTGTACGAGCAGTACTTC; cdr3_aa: CASSFSGIVYEQYF; j_call: TRBJ2-7; v_call: TRBV7-2; clone_size: NA; d_call: TRBD2
cdr3_nt: TGTGCCAGCAGTCCGATCGTGGCGAACACTGAAGCTTTCTTT; cdr3_aa: CASSPIVANTEAFF; j_call: TRBJ1-1; v_call: TRBV27; clone_size: few; d_call: NA
cdr3_nt: TGTGCCAGCTCACCGGCATCCTCGAACACTGAAGCTTTCTTT; cdr3_aa: CASSPASSNTEAFF; j_call: TRBJ1-1; v_call: TRBV18; clone_size: NA; d_call: NA
cdr3_nt: TGTGCCTGGACGGAGGGACAGAGTTACGAGCAGTACTTC; cdr3_aa: CAWTEGQSYEQYF; j_call: TRBJ2-7; v_call: TRBV30; clone_size: few; d_call: NA
cdr3_nt: TGTGCCAGCAGCGGGTACCTGGGGCGTGAAGCTTTCTTT; cdr3_aa: CASSGYLGREAFF; j_call: TRBJ1-1; v_call: TRBV7-2; clone_size: NA; d_call: NA
cdr3_nt: TGCAGCGTTGAAGATGGGGCCGGCCTCAATACGCAGTATTTT; cdr3_aa: CSVEDGAGLNTQYF; j_call: TRBJ2-3; v_call: TRBV29-1; clone_size: NA; d_call: NA
cdr3_nt: TGTGCCAGCTCACCTTCGGACAGGGCTAACTATGGCTACACCTTC; cdr3_aa: CASSPSDRANYGYTF; j_call: TRBJ1-2; v_call: TRBV18; clone_size: NA; d_call: TRBD1
cdr3_nt: TGTGCCAGCAGTGAACGACAGGGGGCGGGAGAGACCCAGTACTTC; cdr3_aa: CASSERQGAGETQYF; j_call: TRBJ2-5; v_call: TRBV25-1; clone_size: NA; d_call: TRBD1
cdr3_nt: TGTGCCGTCGGAGCAGCTACTAACTATGGCTACACCTTC; cdr3_aa: CAVGAATNYGYTF; j_call: TRBJ1-2; v_call: TRBV6-1; clone_size: NA; d_call: NA
cdr3_nt: TGCGCCAGCAGCTTGGGCCGGGACAGGGTCTCCTACGAGCAGTACTTC; cdr3_aa: CASSLGRDRVSYEQYF; j_call: TRBJ2-7; v_call: TRBV5-1; clone_size: NA; d_call: TRBD1
cdr3_nt: TGTGCCAGCAGCCAATCACTGGACTATGAGCAGTTCTTC; cdr3_aa: CASSQSLDYEQFF; j_call: TRBJ2-1; v_call: TRBV6-5; clone_size: NA; d_call: NA
cdr3_nt: TGTTCCAGCAGCTTCACAGGGTTTGGCGGCACCGGGGAGCTGTTTTTT; cdr3_aa: CSSSFTGFGGTGELFF; j_call: TRBJ2-2; v_call: TRBV7-9; clone_size: NA; d_call: NA
cdr3_nt: TGCGCCAGCAGCTTGGGTCCTAGCGGGAGTTCTGGGGCCAACGTCCTGACTTTC; cdr3_aa: CASSLGPSGSSGANVLTF; j_call: TRBJ2-6; v_call: TRBV5-1; clone_size: NA; d_call: TRBD2
cdr3_nt: TGCGCCAGCAGAGGGGGACAGGGAAATGAAAAACTGTTTTTT; cdr3_aa: CASRGGQGNEKLFF; j_call: TRBJ1-4; v_call: TRBV5-1; clone_size: once; d_call: TRBD1
cdr3_nt: TGTGCCAGCAGCCATCTAGCGGGGGATCCCTACGAGCAGTACTTC; cdr3_aa: CASSHLAGDPYEQYF; j_call: TRBJ2-7; v_call: TRBV28; clone_size: NA; d_call: TRBD2
cdr3_nt: TGTGCCAGCAGCCCCTACTCCACAGATACGCAGTATTTT; cdr3_aa: CASSPYSTDTQYF; j_call: TRBJ2-3; v_call: TRBV7-2; clone_size: NA; d_call: NA
cdr3_nt: TGTGCCAGCAGCTTACACAGGGGGAAAGAGACCCAGTACTTC; cdr3_aa: CASSLHRGKETQYF; j_call: TRBJ2-5; v_call: TRBV5-5; clone_size: NA; d_call: TRBD1
cdr3_nt: TGCGCCAGCAGCTTGGGTGGACTCTACAATGAGCAGTTCTTC; cdr3_aa: CASSLGGLYNEQFF; j_call: TRBJ2-1; v_call: TRBV5-1; clone_size: NA; d_call: NA
cdr3_nt: TGTGCCAGCAGCCAAGATCCCAACAGGGGGCTCTACAATGAGCAGTTCTTC; cdr3_aa: CASSQDPNRGLYNEQFF; j_call: TRBJ2-1; v_call: TRBV4-2; clone_size: NA; d_call: TRBD1
cdr3_nt: TGTGCCAGTGCCCGGGGGGGGAAATGGAACACTGAAGCTTTCTTT; cdr3_aa: CASARGGKWNTEAFF; j_call: TRBJ1-1; v_call: TRBV28; clone_size: few; d_call: NA
cdr3_nt: TGTGCCAGCAGTTTTGGCGGACAGCCCTTAAAGCAGTTCTTC; cdr3_aa: CASSFGGQPLKQFF; j_call: TRBJ2-1; v_call: TRBV27; clone_size: NA; d_call: NA
cdr3_nt: TGCGCCAGCAGCCTCGGACTAGCGGGGAATGAGCATTACTCCTACAATGAGCAGTTCTTC; cdr3_aa: CASSLGLAGNEHYSYNEQFF; j_call: TRBJ2-1; v_call: TRBV5-1; clone_size: NA; d_call: TRBD2
cdr3_nt: TGTGCCAGCAGTTCACTAATGGGACTAGCGGGGGGGATCTCCTACTACGAGCAGTACTTC; cdr3_aa: CASSSLMGLAGGISYYEQYF; j_call: TRBJ2-7; v_call: TRBV28; clone_size: NA; d_call: TRBD2
cdr3_nt: TGTGCCAGTAGCGGGGGCTCCTCTGGGGCCAACGTCCTGACTTTC; cdr3_aa: CASSGGSSGANVLTF; j_call: TRBJ2-6; v_call: TRBV6-4; clone_size: NA; d_call: TRBD2
cdr3_nt: TGTGCCAGCAGCGTAGATGGGTATAGTCTTAGCGGGAGCACAGATACGCAGTATTTT; cdr3_aa: CASSVDGYSLSGSTDTQYF; j_call: TRBJ2-3; v_call: TRBV9; clone_size: NA; d_call: TRBD2
cdr3_nt: TGCGCCAGCAGTGAACCGGGACTAGCGGGAGTAGGGCAGTTCTTC; cdr3_aa: CASSEPGLAGVGQFF; j_call: TRBJ2-1; v_call: TRBV10-2; clone_size: NA; d_call: TRBD2
cdr3_nt: TGTGCCAGCAGTTTAGGCACCAGGAACCATGAGGGAAAACTGTTTTTT; cdr3_aa: CASSLGTRNHEGKLFF; j_call: TRBJ1-4; v_call: TRBV28; clone_size: NA; d_call: NA
cdr3_nt: TGTGCCAGCAGCAGTATAGGGGCGGGCTACACCTTC; cdr3_aa: CASSSIGAGYTF; j_call: TRBJ1-2; v_call: TRBV11-2; clone_size: NA; d_call: NA
cdr3_nt: TGCGCCAGCATCGATGGGACTAGCGGGAGTTGGAATGAGCAGTTCTTC; cdr3_aa: CASIDGTSGSWNEQFF; j_call: TRBJ2-1; v_call: TRBV5-1; clone_size: NA; d_call: TRBD2
cdr3_nt: TGTGCCAGCACCCCGTCTTCTAGCGGGCAAGAGACCCAGTACTTC; cdr3_aa: CASTPSSSGQETQYF; j_call: TRBJ2-5; v_call: TRBV6-5; clone_size: NA; d_call: TRBD2
cdr3_nt: TGTGCCAGCAGCTTAGAGGCGAACACTGAAGCTTTCTTT; cdr3_aa: CASSLEANTEAFF; j_call: TRBJ1-1; v_call: TRBV11-2; clone_size: NA; d_call: NA
cdr3_nt: TGTGCCAGCAGCCAATATACAGGGGAATCGGAGCAGTACTTC; cdr3_aa: CASSQYTGESEQYF; j_call: TRBJ2-7; v_call: TRBV4-2; clone_size: NA; d_call: TRBD1
cdr3_nt: TGTGCCAGCAACGGACTAGCGGGAGTAGGGGAGCTGTTTTTT; cdr3_aa: CASNGLAGVGELFF; j_call: TRBJ2-2; v_call: TRBV6-5; clone_size: NA; d_call: TRBD2
cdr3_nt: TGTGCCAGCAGCTTCGGTAGGACACGCTACAATGAGCAGTTCTTC; cdr3_aa: CASSFGRTRYNEQFF; j_call: TRBJ2-1; v_call: TRBV5-6; clone_size: NA; d_call: NA
cdr3_nt: TGTGCCAGTAGTATCCGACAGACCAATCAGCCCCAGCATTTT; cdr3_aa: CASSIRQTNQPQHF; j_call: TRBJ1-5; v_call: TRBV19; clone_size: few; d_call: NA
cdr3_nt: TGTGCCAGTAGTATACAGGGTAATCCTGAAGCTTTCTTT; cdr3_aa: CASSIQGNPEAFF; j_call: TRBJ1-1; v_call: TRBV19; clone_size: NA; d_call: NA
cdr3_nt: TGCAGCGCTATGAAGACAGGGGGCGATGGCTACACCTTC; cdr3_aa: CSAMKTGGDGYTF; j_call: TRBJ1-2; v_call: TRBV29-1; clone_size: NA; d_call: TRBD1
cdr3_nt: TGTGCCAGTAAGGGGCAAATCGGAGAGACCCAGTACTTC; cdr3_aa: CASKGQIGETQYF; j_call: TRBJ2-5; v_call: TRBV19; clone_size: NA; d_call: NA
cdr3_nt: TGTGCCAGCAGTTTTGTCTTCGGAGGGAGCTCCTATAATTCACCCCTCCACTTT; cdr3_aa: CASSFVFGGSSYNSPLHF; j_call: TRBJ1-6; v_call: TRBV28; clone_size: NA; d_call: NA
cdr3_nt: TGCGCCAGCAGCTTGACAGGGGCGTCTACAGATACGCAGTATTTT; cdr3_aa: CASSLTGASTDTQYF; j_call: TRBJ2-3; v_call: TRBV5-1; clone_size: NA; d_call: TRBD1
cdr3_nt: TGTGCCAGCAGCGGTGCCGGGACTCCTGCCGATGAGCAGTTCTTC; cdr3_aa: CASSGAGTPADEQFF; j_call: TRBJ2-1; v_call: TRBV9; clone_size: NA; d_call: NA
cdr3_nt: TGCGCCAGCAGCTTGGAGGGGGACTATGGCTACACCTTC; cdr3_aa: CASSLEGDYGYTF; j_call: TRBJ1-2; v_call: TRBV5-1; clone_size: NA; d_call: NA
cdr3_nt: TGTGCCAGCAGCCCATACGGGGACAGGGACGAGCAGTACTTC; cdr3_aa: CASSPYGDRDEQYF; j_call: TRBJ2-7; v_call: TRBV11-3; clone_size: NA; d_call: TRBD1
cdr3_nt: TGTTCCAGCAGCCTGCGGGACAGGGAGATGTTGGGGAACGGGGAGCTGTTTTTT; cdr3_aa: CSSSLRDREMLGNGELFF; j_call: TRBJ2-2; v_call: TRBV7-9; clone_size: NA; d_call: TRBD1
cdr3_nt: TGTGCCAGCAGCTTAGGATCAGCAGGGCCGAAGTACAATGAGCAGTTCTTC; cdr3_aa: CASSLGSAGPKYNEQFF; j_call: TRBJ2-1; v_call: TRBV11-3; clone_size: NA; d_call: NA
cdr3_nt: TGTGCCAGCATAAAGACTAGCGGGACGATAAATGAGCAGTTCTTC; cdr3_aa: CASIKTSGTINEQFF; j_call: TRBJ2-1; v_call: TRBV2; clone_size: NA; d_call: TRBD2
cdr3_nt: TGTGCCAGCCACCTGGGGGGATCTATCTACGAGCAGTACTTC; cdr3_aa: CASHLGGSIYEQYF; j_call: TRBJ2-7; v_call: TRBV21-1; clone_size: NA; d_call: NA
cdr3_nt: TGTGCCAGCAGCTTAGGGGCGAGCTACGAGCAGTACTTC; cdr3_aa: CASSLGASYEQYF; j_call: TRBJ2-7; v_call: TRBV11-2; clone_size: NA; d_call: NA